Listed here are 14 T cell receptor beta chains from one sample, sequenced in a study of OX40 agonist ivuxolimab in advanced cancers. Using immunoSEQ multiplex PCR, the repertoire was profiled, and TCRdb retains in-frame clones only, with some absent. The sample has fewer than 85,000 clones, about 86% seen once. Material: CD4+ or CD8+ T cells sorted from blood, obtained in a trial of the OX40 agonist ivuxolimab. The source is an adult with an advanced solid tumor such as melanoma, head and neck, liver or kidney cancer.

The genes are TRBV19 and TRBJ1-6, with D tentatively TRBD1 (6 bases). The V and J ends lost 3 bases and 9 bases respectively, with 18 bases between them. The germline V gene has CDR1 LNHDA and CDR2 SQIVND (reference sequence). The CDR3 runs to 16 residues. The CDR3 DNA reads TGTGCCAGTAGTATGGGGCAGGGGCGATCGGTTTCACCCCTCCACTTT. It encodes CASSMGQGRSVSPLHF.

The chain recombines TRBV7-9 with TRBJ1-2; D gene ambiguous. The CDR3 has 14 amino acids. V gave up 5 bases and J gave up 1 base, with 11 bases separating them. The germline V gene encodes CDR1 SEHNR and CDR2 FQNEAQ (reference sequence). CDR3 in DNA: TGTGCCAGCAGCCCCGTTGAGGGTAACTATGGCTACACCTTC. The encoded protein is CASSPVEGNYGYTF. The variable domain in full, completed from reference TRBV7-9 and TRBJ1-2, reads DTGVSQNPRHKITKRGQNVTFRCDPISEHNRLYWYRQTLGQGPEFLTYFQNEAQLEKSRLLSDRFSAERPKGSFSTLEIQRTEQGDSAMYLCASSPVEGNYGYTFGSGTRLTVV.

The rearrangement joins TRBV18 to TRBJ2-7, with D unclear. The V gene lost 0 bases and the J gene lost 4 bases, with 7 bases spanning the gap. Germline values: CDR1 KGHSH, CDR2 LQKENI. This CDR3 region has 13 residues. The CDR3 coding sequence is TGTGCCAGCTCACCACCGGCGGATTACGAGCAGTACTTC. Its translation: CASSPPADYEQYF.

This clone was detected only a few times. The chain has TRBV5-1 and TRBJ2-3, with TRBD2 matching 9 bases. This CDR3 comprises 16 residues. J was trimmed by 0 bases and V by 4 bases; bases with no gene match: 6. The germline V gene has CDR1 SGHRS and CDR2 YFSETQ. CDR3 region: CASSPGTSPSTDTQYF. The CDR3 region has the DNA TGCGCCAGCAGCCCCGGGACTAGCCCGAGCACAGATACGCAGTATTTT. Combining the CDR3 with reference TRBV5-1 and TRBJ2-3 gives the whole variable domain KAGVTQTPRYLIKTRGQQVTLSCSPISGHRSVSWYQQTPGQGLQFLFEYFSETQRNKGNFPGRFSGRQFSNSRSEMNVSTLELGDSALYLCASSPGTSPSTDTQYFGPGTRLTVL.

This rearrangement joins TRBV6-6 to TRBJ2-7, with a possible D match to TRBD1 (5 bases). CDR3 length: 13 amino acids. Trimming took 8 bases from V and 2 from J, leaving 13 bases between them. In germline, CDR1 is MNHNY, CDR2 SVGAGI (reference sequence). The chain's CDR3 is CASSRALPYEQYF. In DNA form, the CDR3 reads TGTGCCAGCTCCAGGGCGCTTCCCTACGAGCAGTACTTC.

The V call is TRBV29-1, the J call TRBJ2-2; 9 bases map to TRBD1. The germline CDR1 and CDR2 sequences are SQVTM and ANQGSEA. The CDR3 spans 14 residues. V trimming: 6 bases; J trimming: 5 bases; junction bases outside the gene matches: 7. CDR3 residues: CSVGGTGFTGELFF. In DNA, the CDR3 is TGCAGCGTGGGAGGGACAGGGTTTACCGGGGAGCTGTTTTTT.

About this clone itself: A far larger clone lies a single base away; this is likely a read error. The genes are TRBV6-6 and TRBJ1-1; D is unclear. Germline lookup yields CDR1 MNHNY and CDR2 SVGAGI (reference sequence). Trimming took off 7 bases at V and 0 bases at J, with 3 bases between the two ends. The CDR3 is 11 residues long. The CDR3 loop reads CASIMNTEAFF. CDR3 nucleotides: TGTGCCAGCATCATGAACACTGAAGCTTTCTTT.

This chain joins TRBV27 and TRBJ2-7, with D maybe TRBD1 (5 bases). V lost 3 bases to trimming and J lost 3 bases, with 12 bases between them. The CDR3 has 14 residues. Per germline, CDR1 MNHEY and CDR2 SMNVEV (reference sequence). The CDR3 bases are TGTGCCAGCAGTTTCCAGGGATCTAACTACGAGCAGTACTTC. Its translation: CASSFQGSNYEQYF.

The chain links TRBV7-9 to TRBJ1-3; the D gene is possibly TRBD1 (6 bases). The CDR3 sequence is 14 residues long. Germline V gene sequence: CDR1 SEHNR, CDR2 FQNEAQ (reference sequence). V shed 3 bases and J shed 4 bases, with 10 bases lying between them. The CDR3 bases are TGTGCCAGCAGCTTCAACAGGGTCGGAAACACCATATATTTT. This gives the protein CASSFNRVGNTIYF.

J is TRBJ1-1 and V is TRBV6-5, with 7 bases fitting TRBD1. V lost 4 bases, J lost 0 bases, and 5 bases stayed unmatched. The CDR3 totals 15 residues. Germline CDR1 is MNHEY and CDR2 is SVGAGI. The CDR3 sequence: CASSLNRGLNTEAFF. In DNA form, the CDR3 reads TGTGCCAGCAGTTTAAACAGGGGTTTGAACACTGAAGCTTTCTTT.

The chain carries TRBV11-3 and TRBJ2-5; D gene ambiguous. The assigned J gene may be wrong: the sequence end matches TRBJ2-7 better. This CDR3 has 12 amino acids. Germline V lookup: CDR1 SGHNT, CDR2 YENEEA. CDR3 protein: CASSPSSYEQYF. DNA of the CDR3: TGTGCCAGCAGTCCCAGCTCCTACGAGCAGTACTTC.

The chain couples TRBV5-6 to TRBJ1-4, with unresolved D. The germline V and J ends were trimmed by 4 bases and 13 bases, with 14 bases remaining between them. The germline CDR1 and CDR2 sequences are SGHDT and YYEEEE. The CDR3 is made up of 12 amino acids. The CDR3 bases are TGTGCCAGCAGCATTGACGCTGGAGGACTGTTTTTT. Its translation is CASSIDAGGLFF.

This clone was counted between two and nine times. This rearrangement joins TRBV27 to TRBJ2-5; D is uncertain. The ends were cut back, 6 bases at V and 7 bases at J, with 21 bases in the middle. The CDR3 consists of 15 residues. Germline V gene lookup returns CDR1 MNHEY and CDR2 SMNVEV (reference sequence). The CDR3 sequence: CASSLNLPGPRTQYF. The CDR3 DNA sequence: TGTGCCAGCAGCTTAAATCTCCCGGGCCCACGGACCCAGTACTTC.

The chain couples TRBV5-1 to TRBJ1-3; 9 nucleotides align to TRBD1. The CDR3 extends over 18 amino acids. The germline V gene has CDR1 SGHRS and CDR2 YFSETQ. Germline trimming cut 4 bases from V and 4 bases from J; bases unmatched to any gene: 15. The CDR3 sequence: CASSPGGAQGASGNTIYF. In nucleotides, the CDR3 is TGCGCCAGCAGCCCCGGTGGGGCACAGGGGGCGTCAGGAAACACCATATATTTT.